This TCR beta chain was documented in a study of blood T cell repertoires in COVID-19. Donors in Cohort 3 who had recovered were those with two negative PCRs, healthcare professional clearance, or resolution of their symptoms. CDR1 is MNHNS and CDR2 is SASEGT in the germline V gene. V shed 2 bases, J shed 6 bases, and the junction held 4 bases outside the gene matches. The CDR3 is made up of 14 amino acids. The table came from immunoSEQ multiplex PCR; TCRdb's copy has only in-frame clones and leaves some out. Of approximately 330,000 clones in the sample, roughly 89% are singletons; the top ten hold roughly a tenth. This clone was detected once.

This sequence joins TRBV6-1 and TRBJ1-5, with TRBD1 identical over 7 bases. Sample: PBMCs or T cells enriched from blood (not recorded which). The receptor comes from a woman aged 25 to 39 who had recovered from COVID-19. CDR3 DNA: TGTGCCAGCAGTGAAAGACAGGGAACTCAGCCCCAGCATTTT. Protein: CASSERQGTQPQHF.